The 21 T cell receptor beta chains listed next were all sequenced from one sample in a study of spatial heterogeneity in lung cancer. Their recognized antigens are unknown. The time point was: sample taken at primary tumor resection. In TCRdb, the 5' RACE reads were re-called with MiXCR into one record per CDR3 protein. The table has about 9,200 distinct CDR3 sequences, about 54% seen once; the top ten hold 28%. Broader study findings: Tumor mutation counts were tracked by expanded intratumoral alpha and beta TCR counts.

The sequences come from lung tumor tissue, collected at surgery. The receptors were sampled from a female donor with early-stage non-small cell lung cancer.

This clonotype was seen more than once but under ten times. The V and J genes are TRBV7-2 and TRBJ1-1; the D is unclear. Germline V gene sequence: CDR1 SGHTA, CDR2 FQGNSA. The CDR3 is 15 amino acids. Trimming removed 1 base at V and 6 bases at J, with 15 bases between. CDR3 protein: CASSLDPGPGAEAFF. Written as DNA, the CDR3 is TGTGCCAGCAGCTTAGATCCTGGACCAGGCGCTGAAGCTTTCTTT.

This clonotype is termed medium-sized. This rearrangement joins TRBV4-2 to TRBJ1-6; D gene uncertain. Trimming shortened V by 0 bases and J by 12 bases, and 12 bases separated the two germline ends. This CDR3 has 14 amino acids. The germline CDR1 and CDR2 sequences are LGHNA and YNFKEQ. CDR3 bases: TGTGCCAGCAGCCAAGATCTAAAAGGCCGACCCCTCCACTTT. Its protein is CASSQDLKGRPLHF.

This clonotype was seen only once. In DNA form, the CDR3 reads TGCGCCAGCAGCCAAGAGACAGGGCGGGTTTCACCCCTCCACTTT. It encodes CASSQETGRVSPLHF. The chain combines TRBV4-1 with TRBJ1-6; 7 bases fit TRBD1. After removal of 0 bases from V and 9 bases from J, the junction contained 5 bases not matched to a gene. This CDR3 spans 15 amino acids. Germline CDR1 and CDR2: MGHRA and YSYEKL.

This clonotype has just a few counts. The chain recombines TRBV7-2 with TRBJ1-4; 8 bases are a match to TRBD1. This CDR3 has 15 residues. The germline CDR1 and CDR2 sequences are SGHTA and FQGNSA. V trimming: 5 bases; J trimming: 10 bases; junction bases outside the gene matches: 12. CDR3 sequence reads: CASSPRTGRGGKLFF. CDR3 DNA sequence: TGTGCCAGCAGCCCCAGGACAGGGAGGGGTGGAAAACTGTTTTTT.

A few counts support this clonotype. The rearrangement uses TRBV10-3 and TRBJ1-1; D remains unclear. With 6 bases removed from V and 4 bases from J, the gap between germline ends came to 9 bases. The germline CDR1 and CDR2 sequences are ENHRY and SYGVKD. The CDR3 totals 12 residues. The CDR3 spells CAIRDLGTEAFF. The CDR3 nucleotides read TGTGCCATCAGGGACCTGGGCACTGAAGCTTTCTTT.

The chain is built from TRBV7-6 and TRBJ2-1, with D maybe TRBD2 (6 bases). The CDR3 has 12 amino acids. The V end lost 3 bases, the J end lost 10 bases, and 10 bases lay between the germline ends. Per the germline V gene, CDR1 is SGHVS and CDR2 is FNYEAQ. CDR3 DNA: TGTGCCAGCAGCTTGGAGGGCTACGAGCAGTTCTTC. It yields the protein CASSLEGYEQFF.

The chain is built from TRBV12-3 or TRBV12-4 and TRBJ2-7, with D perhaps TRBD1 or TRBD2 (5 bases each). This CDR3 comprises 14 residues. Trimming removed 5 bases from V and 0 bases from J, with 11 bases in between. The CDR3 DNA reads as TGTGCCAGCAGTGGGACGGCTAGCTCCTACGAGCAGTACTTC. Encoded protein: CASSGTASSYEQYF.

CDR3 in amino acids: CASSLVDSHEQYF. The CDR3 DNA is TGCGCCAGCAGCTTGGTGGACAGTCACGAGCAGTACTTC. The V gene is TRBV5-1, the J gene TRBJ2-7; TRBD1 might be the D (6 bases). The germline V gene has CDR1 SGHRS and CDR2 YFSETQ. The length of the CDR3 is 13 residues. Trimming removed 0 bases at V and 5 bases at J, with 9 bases between.

The chain links TRBV28 to TRBJ1-2; D is undetermined. This CDR3 region has 12 residues. From germline, CDR1 is MDHEN and CDR2 SYDVKM. V shed 2 bases and J shed 7 bases, with 8 bases lying between them. CDR3 sequence: CASSLEAGGYTF. The CDR3 nucleotides read TGTGCCAGCAGTTTAGAAGCGGGTGGCTACACCTTC.

The chain couples TRBV20-1 to TRBJ2-7; D not resolved. This CDR3 comprises 12 residues. Germline V gene data show CDR1 as DFQATT and CDR2 as SNEGSKA (reference sequence). V was cut by 0 bases and J by 3 bases, with 6 bases left in between. The CDR3 DNA reads TGCAGTGCTAGAGATGCCGGCTACGAGCAGTACTTC. Translated: CSARDAGYEQYF.

The genes are TRBV20-1 and TRBJ2-3; weak D call: TRBD1 (10 bases). CDR3 length: 19 residues. The V and J ends lost 5 bases and 5 bases respectively, with 32 bases between them. Germline V lookup: CDR1 DFQATT, CDR2 SNEGSKA (reference sequence). CDR3 region: CSAHLRQGASSGAGDTQYF. In DNA, the CDR3 is TGCAGTGCTCACCTGAGACAGGGGGCGTCTAGCGGGGCGGGAGATACGCAGTATTTT.

The gene calls are TRBV4-3 and TRBJ2-7; no definite D call. The V end was cut by 4 bases, the J end by 3 bases, with 10 bases between. This CDR3 has 13 amino acids. In germline, CDR1 is LGHNA, CDR2 YSLEER. In DNA form, the CDR3 reads TGCGCCAGCAGCCTCACCTCAGGCTACGAGCAGTACTTC. It translates to CASSLTSGYEQYF.

The chain links TRBV6-2 or TRBV6-3 to TRBJ1-5; possible D gene TRBD1, 6 bases. The germline V and J ends were trimmed by 6 bases and 9 bases, with 18 bases remaining between them. The germline V gene encodes CDR1 MNHEY and CDR2 SVGEGT. The CDR3 extends over 14 amino acids. CDR3 in amino acids: CASSESGALGPQHF. Written as DNA, the CDR3 is TGTGCCAGCAGCGAATCGGGGGCATTAGGGCCCCAGCATTTT.

In its sample, this clonotype was seen a few times. CDR3 region: CASSRTSGNNEQFF. CDR3 coding DNA: TGTGCCAGCAGCCGGACTAGCGGGAACAATGAGCAGTTCTTC. The genes are TRBV6-5 and TRBJ2-1; 12 bases map to TRBD2. After removal of 6 bases from V and 5 bases from J, the junction contained 2 bases not matched to a gene. Germline V CDR1 and CDR2: MNHEY, SVGAGI. The CDR3 has 14 amino acids.

This clonotype has only a few counts. The V gene is TRBV20-1, the J gene TRBJ1-1; the D gene is possibly TRBD1 (6 bases). The germline gives CDR1 DFQATT, CDR2 SNEGSKA (reference sequence). The CDR3 is 13 residues long. The germline V and J ends were trimmed by 6 bases and 3 bases, with 14 bases remaining between them. In nucleotides, the CDR3 is TGCAGTGCACAGGGAAGAGGGTACACTGAAGCTTTCTTT. It encodes CSAQGRGYTEAFF.

This clonotype was found once. V usage is TRBV12-3 or TRBV12-4 and J usage is TRBJ2-1, with D possibly called TRBD1 or TRBD2 (6 bases each). The CDR3 is made up of 15 amino acids. V gave up 5 bases and J gave up 7 bases, with 18 bases separating them. The CDR3 loop reads CASSPRGSGANEQFF. The CDR3 DNA sequence: TGTGCCAGCAGTCCCCGGGGGTCGGGGGCGAATGAGCAGTTCTTC.

J is TRBJ2-1 and V is TRBV15; D is unresolved. V lost 0 bases to trimming and J lost 6 bases, with 9 bases between them. In germline, CDR1 is LNHNV, CDR2 YYDKDF (reference sequence). The CDR3 has 14 residues. The CDR3 loop is CATSRDRSANEQFF. Here the CDR3 DNA reads TGTGCCACCAGCAGAGATCGGTCAGCCAATGAGCAGTTCTTC.

The chain combines TRBV5-5 with TRBJ2-6; D gene ambiguous. This CDR3 is 16 amino acids long. Germline CDR1 SGHKS, CDR2 YYEKEE (reference sequence). V lost 0 bases to trimming and J lost 0 bases, with 7 bases between them. The CDR3 loop reads CASSLVFASGANVLTF. The DNA of the CDR3 is TGTGCCAGCAGCTTGGTTTTCGCCTCTGGGGCCAACGTCCTGACTTTC.

The genes are TRBV10-3 and TRBJ2-5; 7 nucleotides align to TRBD1. The CDR3 extends over 14 amino acids. Germline V gene lookup returns CDR1 ENHRY and CDR2 SYGVKD. V lost 8 bases, J lost 0 bases, and 6 bases stayed unmatched. As DNA, the CDR3 is TGTGCCATCGGCGTAGGGACAGACCAAGAGACCCAGTACTTC. It yields the protein CAIGVGTDQETQYF.

This clonotype has only a few counts. The V call is TRBV12-3 or TRBV12-4, the J call TRBJ2-1, with D perhaps assigned TRBD1 or TRBD2 (5 bases each). V lost 7 bases, J lost 9 bases, and 13 bases lay in between. The CDR3 has 12 residues. Here the CDR3 reads CASKWDLSEQFF. Here the CDR3 DNA reads TGTGCCAGCAAATGGGACCTTAGTGAGCAGTTCTTC.

This clonotype is termed medium-sized. J is TRBJ2-1 and V is TRBV29-1, with 10 bases fitting TRBD1. The CDR3 contains 11 residues. Germline values: CDR1 SQVTM, CDR2 ANQGSEA. J lost 7 bases, V lost 6 bases, and 0 bases had no gene match. The CDR3 region is CSVDRGNEQFF. CDR3 bases: TGCAGCGTGGACAGGGGGAATGAGCAGTTCTTC.